What follows are 6 T cell receptor beta chains derived from one specimen sequenced in a study of beta chain features in type 1 diabetes (dated by TCRdb to 2016 to 2019). Library preparation was by the immunoSEQ multiplex PCR assay. All of the isolated RNA was reverse transcribed with the High Capacity cDNA Reverse Transcription Kit, so expressed TCRB transcripts were sequenced. TCRdb holds this immuneACCESS table with in-frame rearrangements only. Some clones are missing; in checked studies, unresolved V genes explain under half, and the rest has no known cause. This sample gives under 850,000 clones in total; 13% of them show up just once. The ten most abundant clones make up approximately 0.022% of the sample. Their cognate antigens are unknown. Paper-wide results and their limitations: Type 1 diabetes patients showed a moderate but significant shortening of TCRB CDR3 length in all four CD4+ subsets.

Sequences were obtained from naive CD4+ T cells from blood. The cell subset or site label corresponds to: true naive CD4+ T cells. These receptors all come from a young man with type 1 diabetes.

Points on this clone: Other DNA sequences within the sample encode an identical CDR3. The gene calls are TRBV18 and TRBJ1-1, with D possibly matching TRBD1 (6 bases). The CDR3 is made up of 14 amino acids. The V and J ends lost 2 bases and 1 base respectively, with 8 bases between them. Germline CDR1 reads KGHSH; CDR2 reads LQKENI. CDR3 sequence (DNA): TGTGCCAGCTCACCAGGACAGACGAACACTGAAGCTTTCTTT. Protein sequence: CASSPGQTNTEAFF.

Regarding this clone: The sample carries other DNA sequences with the same CDR3. The CDR3 region is CASSLPNQPQHF. CDR3 bases: TGTGCCAGCTCCCTTCCAAATCAGCCCCAGCATTTT. V usage is TRBV28 and J usage is TRBJ1-5, with no clear D. From germline, CDR1 is MDHEN and CDR2 SYDVKM. The V and J ends lost 8 bases and 4 bases respectively, with 9 bases between them. This CDR3 has 12 amino acids.

The chain employs TRBV5-1 and TRBJ2-3; 10 bases align to TRBD1. Germline loops: CDR1 SGHRS, CDR2 YFSETQ. The CDR3 runs to 14 residues. The ends lost 4 bases at V and 4 bases at J; junction bases unmatched: 3. The CDR3 sequence is CASSADRGADTQYF. The CDR3 DNA is TGCGCCAGCAGCGCGGACAGGGGGGCAGATACGCAGTATTTT.

CDR3 region: CASSVGTGHAEKLFF. In DNA form, the CDR3 reads TGTGCCAGCAGTGTGGGGACAGGGCATGCTGAAAAACTGTTTTTT. V usage is TRBV25-1 and J usage is TRBJ1-4; 9 bases are a match to TRBD1. CDR1 and CDR2 from the germline V gene are MGHDK and SYGVNS. Germline trimming cut 4 bases from V and 7 bases from J; bases unmatched to any gene: 7. The CDR3 is 15 residues long.

This clone was seen more than once but under ten times. Other DNA sequences of this sample code for an identical CDR3. This sequence joins TRBV5-1 and TRBJ1-5; unclear D gene. The CDR3 is made up of 14 amino acids. The V and J ends lost 0 bases and 2 bases respectively, with 6 bases between them. CDR1 is SGHRS and CDR2 is YFSETQ in the germline V gene. The CDR3 loop reads CASSLAGGNQPQHF. CDR3 sequence (DNA): TGCGCCAGCAGCTTGGCCGGCGGCAATCAGCCCCAGCATTTT.

The chain recombines TRBV5-1 with TRBJ1-5; no firm D call. Between the trimmed V and J ends, which lost 0 bases and 5 bases, there was a span of 12 bases. The germline V gene has CDR1 SGHRS and CDR2 YFSETQ. The CDR3 contains 15 residues. Here the CDR3 reads CASSLDLSGDQPQHF. The CDR3 DNA sequence: TGCGCCAGCAGCTTGGACTTGTCCGGGGATCAGCCCCAGCATTTT.